The 30 T cell receptor beta chains listed next were all sequenced from one sample in a study of blood T cell repertoires in COVID-19. Some clones are missing from TCRdb's copy, which holds only in-frame ones; the method was immunoSEQ multiplex PCR. The sample lists 150,000 to 200,000 clones; about 88% were seen once. Sequencing was performed on PBMCs or T cells enriched from blood (not recorded which). Every receptor here comes from a woman aged 40 to 49 with acute COVID-19.

The chain has TRBV6-1 and TRBJ2-7; 13 bases line up with TRBD2. The germline V gene has CDR1 MNHNS and CDR2 SASEGT. This CDR3 comprises 18 residues. Germline trimming cut 3 bases from V and 3 bases from J; bases unmatched to any gene: 11. The CDR3 loop reads CASSEYPGLAGVSYEQYF. As DNA, the CDR3 is TGTGCCAGCAGTGAGTATCCAGGACTAGCGGGAGTAAGCTACGAGCAGTACTTC.

The rearrangement links TRBV2 to TRBJ2-4; D might be TRBD2 (5 bases). Trimming took 6 bases from V and 1 from J, leaving 13 bases between them. The CDR3 loop spans 15 amino acids. CDR1 SNHLY and CDR2 FYNNEI come from the germline V gene. The CDR3 spells CASSRGASAKNIQYF. In DNA, the CDR3 is TGTGCCAGCAGCCGGGGTGCATCCGCCAAAAACATTCAGTACTTC.

A word on this clone: Its ends do not fully match the called genes, so a read error is possible. The chain has TRBV27 and TRBJ2-1, with TRBD2 identical over 7 bases. The CDR3 has 14 amino acids. Germline CDR1 is MNHEY and CDR2 is SMNVEV (reference sequence). CDR3 amino acids: CANSRGAGDHEQFF. The CDR3 region has the DNA TGTGCCAACAGTCGAGGGGCGGGAGACCATGAGCAGTTCTTC.

The gene calls are TRBV2 and TRBJ2-7, with TRBD2 as a possible D gene (7 bases). V was trimmed by 4 bases and J by 0 bases, leaving 22 bases between them. There are 18 residues in the CDR3. Per the germline V gene, CDR1 is SNHLY and CDR2 is FYNNEI. CDR3 residues: CASSGEGGRLRSSYEQYF. The CDR3 coding sequence is TGTGCCAGCAGTGGGGAGGGGGGACGCCTAAGGAGCTCCTACGAGCAGTACTTC.

The chain uses TRBV6-1 and TRBJ2-3; 10 bases match TRBD2. CDR1 is MNHNS, CDR2 SASEGT, per germline. CDR3 length equals 15 residues. The V gene end was trimmed by 3 bases and the J gene end by 6 bases; junction bases not matched to a gene: 6. The CDR3 region has the DNA TGTGCCAGCAGTGAGTCTAGCGGGGGCGGGGATACGCAGTATTTT. It codes for CASSESSGGGDTQYF.

The count of this clone is one. The chain has TRBV29-1 and TRBJ1-5, with 10 bases matching TRBD1. Germline V gene data show CDR1 as SQVTM and CDR2 as ANQGSEA. CDR3 length: 14 amino acids. With V trimmed by 7 bases and J by 4 bases, 7 bases remained unmatched. CDR3 region: CSAQGQGGNQPQHF. As DNA, the CDR3 is TGCAGCGCCCAAGGACAGGGGGGAAATCAGCCCCAGCATTTT.

This clone has a single count. The gene calls are TRBV9 and TRBJ2-1; 9 bases agree with TRBD2. CDR1 SGDLS and CDR2 YYNGEE come from the germline V gene. V gave up 1 base and J gave up 4 bases; unmatched junction bases: 3. The CDR3 length is 15 residues. Here the CDR3 DNA reads TGTGCCAGCAGCGTATCGACTAGCGGATACAATGAGCAGTTCTTC. Its protein product is CASSVSTSGYNEQFF.

The chain links TRBV3-1 (or the pseudogene TRBV3-2) to TRBJ1-1, with D maybe TRBD1 (5 bases). CDR3 length: 12 residues. The germline CDR1 and CDR2 sequences are LGHDT and YNNKEL (reference sequence). Trimming left V 2 bases short and J 7 bases short, with 8 bases between. CDR3 amino acids: CASSQRGFEAFF. The CDR3 nucleotides read TGTGCCAGCAGCCAAAGGGGATTTGAAGCTTTCTTT.

This chain joins TRBV28 and TRBJ1-5, with 8 bases identical to TRBD1. Trimming took 6 bases from V and 6 from J; bases not matched to a gene: 16. Germline-derived CDR1 and CDR2 are MDHEN and SYDVKM. There are 17 residues in the CDR3. CDR3 sequence: CASSPNTVRGRGQPQHF. The CDR3 nucleotides read TGTGCCAGCAGCCCAAACACAGTCAGGGGGCGCGGTCAGCCCCAGCATTTT. Drawing the rest from reference TRBV28 and TRBJ1-5, the complete variable domain is DVKVTQSSRYLVKRTGEKVFLECVQDMDHENMFWYRQDPGLGLRLIYFSYDVKMKEKGDIPEGYSVSREKKERFSLILESASTNQTSMYLCASSPNTVRGRGQPQHFGDGTRLSIL.

The chain has TRBV7-2 and TRBJ1-6; D possibly corresponds to TRBD1 (6 bases). The CDR3 totals 17 residues. Deletions cut 5 bases from V and 4 bases from J, with 18 bases between. In germline, CDR1 is SGHTA, CDR2 FQGNSA. The CDR3 nucleotides read TGTGCCAGCAGCGCCCAGCTGACAGGTTTTTATAATTCACCCCTCCACTTT. This gives the protein CASSAQLTGFYNSPLHF.

The chain links TRBV30 to TRBJ2-1, with 9 bases lining up with TRBD1. Germline CDR1 and CDR2: GTSNPN and SVGIG (reference sequence). The CDR3 has 14 residues. Trimming removed 4 bases from V and 8 bases from J; junction bases left unmatched: 9. CDR3 in DNA: TGTGCCTGGACGCACAGGGGGCCTTTTGATGAGCAGTTCTTC. This sequence encodes CAWTHRGPFDEQFF.

The chain links TRBV9 to TRBJ2-5; 9 nucleotides align to TRBD2. This CDR3 is built from 17 residues. Germline assignment: CDR1 SGDLS and CDR2 YYNGEE. The V segment lost 3 bases and the J segment 5 bases; nucleotides outside the gene matches: 14. CDR3 DNA: TGTGCCAGCAGCGGCCGTGTCGGACTAGCGCCTCCGGAGACCCAGTACTTC. It is translated as CASSGRVGLAPPETQYF.

This rearrangement joins TRBV2 to TRBJ2-6; no reliable D call. V gave up 8 bases and J gave up 0 bases, with 5 bases separating them. The CDR3 length is 13 residues. The germline V gene encodes CDR1 SNHLY and CDR2 FYNNEI. DNA for the CDR3: TGTGCCAGCGAGTTCTCTGGGGCCAACGTCCTGACTTTC. It is translated as CASEFSGANVLTF.

This chain joins TRBV7-9 and TRBJ2-7, with 9 bases that match TRBD2. The CDR3 runs 15 residues. From germline, CDR1 is SEHNR and CDR2 FQNEAQ (reference sequence). V shed 4 bases, J shed 2 bases, and the junction held 6 bases outside the gene matches. The CDR3 DNA follows: TGTGCCAGCAGCTCACTAGCGGGTAAAACCTACGAGCAGTACTTC. Translation: CASSSLAGKTYEQYF. The whole variable domain, filled in from reference TRBV7-9 and TRBJ2-7, reads DTGVSQNPRHKITKRGQNVTFRCDPISEHNRLYWYRQTLGQGPEFLTYFQNEAQLEKSRLLSDRFSAERPKGSFSTLEIQRTEQGDSAMYLCASSSLAGKTYEQYFGPGTRLTVT.

V and J are TRBV5-8 and TRBJ2-7; the D gene is possibly TRBD1 (5 bases). This CDR3 spans 13 amino acids. Trimming removed 3 bases at V and 1 base at J, with 8 bases between. Germline CDR1 reads SGHTS; CDR2 reads YDEGEE. The CDR3, as DNA: TGTGCCAGCAGCTCGACAGTTTCCTACGAGCAGTACTTC. As protein: CASSSTVSYEQYF.

This clone was seen only a few times. The rearrangement links TRBV6-1 to TRBJ2-2; D might be TRBD2 (6 bases). The CDR3 extends over 18 amino acids. CDR1 is MNHNS and CDR2 is SASEGT in the germline V gene. Trimming pared 2 bases from V and 4 bases from J, leaving 20 bases between. CDR3: CASSESGLAASRTGELFF. DNA of the CDR3: TGTGCCAGCAGTGAATCGGGTTTAGCGGCTTCGCGCACCGGGGAGCTGTTTTTT.

The J gene is TRBJ2-2, the V gene TRBV18, with TRBD2 matching 13 bases. Germline CDR1 KGHSH, CDR2 LQKENI. CDR3 size: 16 residues. With V trimmed by 4 bases and J by 5 bases, 4 bases remained unmatched. CDR3 loop: CASSQRTSGSTGELFF. The CDR3 DNA follows: TGTGCCAGCTCACAAAGGACTAGCGGGAGTACCGGGGAGCTGTTTTTT.

As to this clone: Other DNA sequences in this sample translate to the same CDR3. The V gene is TRBV5-4, the J gene TRBJ1-1; D uncertain. CDR3 length equals 11 residues. CDR1 SGHNT and CDR2 YYREEE come from the germline V gene (reference sequence). V lost 0 bases and J lost 8, with 5 bases in between. The CDR3 DNA reads TGTGCCAGCAGCTTGGACAGCGAAGCTTTCTTT. This encodes CASSLDSEAFF.

This chain connects TRBV7-9 to TRBJ1-4; no clear D gene. CDR3 length equals 16 residues. Germline V gives CDR1 SEHNR, CDR2 FQNEAQ (reference sequence). Trimming cost V 3 bases and J 0 bases, with 11 bases left between them. In nucleotides, the CDR3 is TGTGCCAGCAGCTTTACCACAGCCGCAACTAATGAAAAACTGTTTTTT. Residues: CASSFTTAATNEKLFF.

This rearrangement joins TRBV12-3 or TRBV12-4 to TRBJ1-2; D might be TRBD1 (5 bases). The CDR3 covers 12 residues. V shed 5 bases and J shed 8 bases, with 12 bases lying between them. The CDR3: CASSTGLGGYTF. Written as DNA, the CDR3 is TGTGCCAGCAGTACAGGATTAGGGGGCTACACCTTC.

The V gene is TRBV29-1, the J gene TRBJ1-2; 9 nucleotides agree with TRBD1. CDR1 and CDR2 from the germline V gene are SQVTM and ANQGSEA. V shed 1 base, J shed 6 bases, and the junction held 0 bases outside the gene matches. This CDR3 spans 12 amino acids. The CDR3 DNA reads as TGCAGCGTTGAAGGGACAGGGGATGGCTACACCTTC. Amino acids: CSVEGTGDGYTF.

The rearrangement links TRBV12-5 to TRBJ2-3; D possibly corresponds to TRBD1 (5 bases). The V gene's germline CDR1 is LGHNT and CDR2 FRNRAP. The CDR3 runs to 14 residues. V dropped 1 base and J dropped 6 bases, with 11 bases sitting between them. The DNA of the CDR3 is TGTGCTAGTGGTTTGGGGCAGGGATATGATACGCAGTATTTT. Translating it yields CASGLGQGYDTQYF. Looking up the rest from reference TRBV12-5 and TRBJ2-3 gives the full variable domain: DARVTQTPRHKVTEMGQEVTMRCQPILGHNTVFWYRQTMMQGLELLAYFRNRAPLDDSGMPKDRFSAEMPDATLATLKIQPSEPRDSAVYFCASGLGQGYDTQYFGPGTRLTVL.

The rearrangement joins TRBV10-2 to TRBJ1-5, with a weak D call TRBD1 (5 bases). V lost 5 bases and J 9 bases, leaving 8 bases between the germline ends. The CDR3 has 11 residues. CDR1 and CDR2 (germline): WSHSY, SAAADI. The CDR3 DNA reads TGCGCCAGCAGTCCGGGGGGGCCCCAGCATTTT. It specifies CASSPGGPQHF.

This clone was picked up one time. The rearrangement links TRBV2 to TRBJ2-2, with TRBD2 matching over 7 bases. The V gene end was trimmed by 5 bases and the J gene end by 8 bases; junction bases not matched to a gene: 11. The CDR3 loop spans 15 amino acids. The germline CDR1 and CDR2 sequences are SNHLY and FYNNEI. In DNA, the CDR3 is TGTGCCAGCAGTCGAAACCGGGGGGTTGGAGGGGAGCTGTTTTTT. It yields the protein CASSRNRGVGGELFF.

This sequence joins TRBV29-1 and TRBJ1-1; D unclear. The CDR3 sequence is 13 residues long. V was cut by 6 bases and J by 1 base, with 12 bases left in between. Germline CDR1 reads SQVTM; CDR2 reads ANQGSEA. Here the CDR3 DNA reads TGCAGCGTCCTCCGAGCAACGAACACTGAAGCTTTCTTT. This codes for CSVLRATNTEAFF.

This clone occurred once. The chain has TRBV27 and TRBJ2-7; 8 bases line up with TRBD1. Germline lookup yields CDR1 MNHEY and CDR2 SMNVEV (reference sequence). The V segment lost 1 base and the J segment 1 base; nucleotides outside the gene matches: 9. This CDR3 contains 17 residues. DNA of the CDR3: TGTGCCAGCAGTTTATACGGACAGGGTGGAGTGTCCTACGAGCAGTACTTC. It translates to CASSLYGQGGVSYEQYF.

V is TRBV6-5 and J is TRBJ1-6; TRBD1 agrees at 7 bases. There are 14 residues in the CDR3. V gave up 6 bases and J gave up 7 bases; unmatched junction bases: 6. Germline V gene sequence: CDR1 MNHEY, CDR2 SVGAGI. CDR3 in DNA: TGTGCCAGCAGCTATACAGGGGACAATTCACCCCTCCACTTT. Translation gives CASSYTGDNSPLHF.

The chain carries TRBV29-1 and TRBJ1-2; 8 bases are a match to TRBD1. V trimming: 4 bases; J trimming: 6 bases; junction bases outside the gene matches: 4. The germline V gene has CDR1 SQVTM and CDR2 ANQGSEA. CDR3 length: 12 residues. Here the CDR3 reads CSVAQGANGYTF. CDR3 nucleotides: TGCAGCGTTGCCCAGGGGGCGAATGGCTACACCTTC.

The rearrangement uses TRBV5-6 and TRBJ2-7; 7 nucleotides line up with TRBD1. This CDR3 contains 15 residues. Germline-derived CDR1 and CDR2 are SGHDT and YYEEEE. J lost 0 bases, V lost 4 bases, and 7 bases had no gene match. The CDR3 DNA is TGTGCCAGCAGCCCGACAGGGTTGGGCTCCTACGAGCAGTACTTC. Encoded protein: CASSPTGLGSYEQYF.

The CDR3 nucleotides are TGTGCCAGTAGTATCCGGGGGGCGAACACAGATACGCAGTATTTT. Translated: CASSIRGANTDTQYF. The gene calls are TRBV19 and TRBJ2-3; D possibly corresponds to TRBD2 (7 bases). V dropped 3 bases and J dropped 2 bases, with 12 bases sitting between them. The CDR3 has 15 amino acids. Per germline, CDR1 LNHDA and CDR2 SQIVND (reference sequence).